This T cell receptor beta chain appears in the sequencing data of a study of T cells in Graves' hyperthyroidism and ophthalmopathy. V was pared by 6 bases and J by 1 base, with 4 bases of the junction left unmatched. The CDR3 runs 14 residues. CDR1 and CDR2 from the germline V gene are ENHRY and SYGVKD. Using RNA transcripts as the source, TCR beta CDR3 regions were amplified. A set of HTBI primers served as the primers for a first-round RT-PCR of the TCR CDR3. TCRdb reprocessed the multiplex PCR reads with MiXCR, giving one entry per CDR3 protein. Of roughly 500,000 distinct CDR3 sequences in the sample, around 43% were seen once. This clonotype appeared many times.

The source is an adult woman with Graves' disease, either hyperthyroidism or ophthalmopathy (not recorded which). The V call is TRBV10-3, the J call TRBJ2-5; 8 positions agree with TRBD1. Sequenced material: peripheral blood or thyroid tissue (not recorded which). CDR3: CAISGRGRQETQYF. The CDR3 coding sequence is TGTGCCATCAGCGGCAGGGGGCGCCAAGAGACCCAGTACTTC.